This record concerns one T cell receptor (beta chain) sequence. As yet, its antigen is unknown. Treatment specified: around 19 received Ad26.COV2.S at low or high dose, single or two shots; 5 received placebo; per-sample allocation not given. The investigators took samples on day 63 after the first vaccine or placebo injection. Donor was an adult aged 18-55 years in Boston. Libraries were prepared by immunoSEQ multiplex PCR; TCRdb keeps only in-frame clonotypes and omits some of them. The sample holds fewer than 300,000 clones, around 87% seen once. This entry comes from a study of Ad26.COV2.S vaccination and SARS-CoV-2 variants. The CDR3 loop spans 14 amino acids. V shed 1 base and J shed 3 bases, with 9 bases lying between them. Germline CDR1 SGHVS, CDR2 FQNEAQ. Study-wide findings and caveats: Ad26.COV2.S recipients had broader spike-specific TCRs (P = 0.0014). The study found similar non-spike TCR breadth in vaccine and placebo recipients.

V and J are TRBV7-8 and TRBJ1-1; no definite D call. The sample here was peripheral blood, taken in a trial of Ad26.COV2.S vaccine versus placebo. This receptor was identified in a person aged 18-60 years who received the Ad26.COV2.S COVID-19 vaccine or a placebo. CDR3 nucleotides: TGTGCCAGCAGCTTAGTTAGTAAGGACACTGAAGCTTTCTTT. Translated, it gives CASSLVSKDTEAFF.